Listed below are T cell receptor beta chains from one sample, sequenced in a study of PD-L1 blockade in urothelial cancer. The assay was immunoSEQ multiplex PCR, and TCRdb's table has in-frame clones only and misses some. The sample consists of 45,000 or so clones, 82% of them appearing once. The sample consisted of PBMCs, taken around atezolizumab (anti-PD-L1) treatment. The origin of the receptors is a man between 65 and 85 years old with urothelial cancer. Each CDR3 is given with its conserved first and last residue. The D gene is left open where the match is weak. Clone size appears in some rows only: once, few, many, or a class for an expanded clone.

>TRBD2|TRBV19|TRBJ2-3|.
CASSRSGGRADTQYF
TGTGCCAGTAGTAGATCGGGGGGGCGGGCAGATACGCAGTATTTT
>TRBD1|TRBV25-1|TRBJ1-1|.
CAGLGQIMNTEAFF
TGTGCCGGCTTGGGACAGATCATGAACACTGAAGCTTTCTTT
>TRBD2|TRBV13|TRBJ2-3|once
CASSKNGGTNPDTQYF
TGTGCCAGCAGCAAAAACGGGGGGACGAACCCCGATACGCAGTATTTT
>.|TRBV5-1|TRBJ2-6|.
CASSLWSGRTGANVLTF
TGCGCCAGCAGCTTGTGGTCGGGGAGAACTGGGGCCAACGTCCTGACTTTC
>TRBD2|TRBV25-1|TRBJ2-5|.
CASSPGGRETQYF
TGTGCCAGCAGTCCGGGAGGGCGGGAGACCCAGTACTTC
>TRBD1|TRBV2|TRBJ2-3|.
CASRRDRAGTDTQYF
TGTGCCAGCAGGCGGGACAGGGCTGGGACAGATACGCAGTATTTT
>.|TRBV7-2|TRBJ1-1|once
CASSLARGLNTEAFF
TGTGCCAGCAGCTTAGCAAGGGGCCTGAACACTGAAGCTTTCTTT
>TRBD1|TRBV4-1|TRBJ2-5|.
CASSHLDRAFEETQYF
TGCGCCAGCAGCCACCTAGACAGGGCGTTTGAAGAGACCCAGTACTTC
>TRBD2|TRBV7-3|TRBJ2-2|.
CASSLRVGGRAPGELFF
TGTGCCAGCAGCTTAAGAGTTGGGGGGAGGGCCCCCGGGGAGCTGTTTTTT
>.|TRBV18|TRBJ1-2|.
CASSPPGGIPHGYTF
TGTGCCAGCTCACCACCGGGGGGAATCCCCCATGGCTACACCTTC
>.|TRBV30|TRBJ2-2|.
CAWAYPPPANTGELFF
TGTGCCTGGGCGTATCCACCACCGGCGAACACCGGGGAGCTGTTTTTT
>TRBD2|TRBV9|TRBJ2-5|once
CASSVSGSYVETQYF
TGTGCCAGCAGCGTTAGCGGGAGTTACGTAGAGACCCAGTACTTC
>.|TRBV19|TRBJ1-2|.
CASSILGEYGYTF
TGTGCCAGTAGTATTCTCGGGGAATATGGCTACACCTTC
>TRBD1|TRBV28|TRBJ1-2|.
CASSSRDRAEGYTF
TGTGCCAGCAGTTCCCGGGACAGGGCTGAAGGCTACACCTTC
>.|TRBV5-8|TRBJ2-5|.
CASSHLGREETQYF
TGTGCCAGCAGCCATCTGGGCAGGGAAGAGACCCAGTACTTC
>.|TRBV19|TRBJ2-3|.
CASSPAGDTQYF
TGTGCCAGTAGCCCCGCGGGGGATACGCAGTATTTT
>.|TRBV30|TRBJ1-1|.
CAWGGGGRITEAFF
TGTGCCTGGGGAGGTGGAGGGAGGATCACTGAAGCTTTCTTT
>.|TRBV4-2|TRBJ2-1|.
CASSQERALSNEQFF
TGTGCCAGCAGCCAAGAACGAGCCCTCTCCAATGAGCAGTTCTTC
>TRBD1|TRBV5-1|TRBJ1-2|.
CASSLGTAYGYTF
TGCGCCAGCAGCCTTGGGACAGCCTATGGCTACACCTTC
>.|TRBV14|TRBJ1-3|.
CASSLLSGNTIYF
TGTGCCAGCAGCCTCCTTTCTGGAAACACCATATATTTT
>.|TRBV18|TRBJ1-2|.
CASSPYRDTLGSYTF
TGTGCCAGCTCGCCTTACCGGGACACGCTAGGGAGCTACACCTTC
>.|TRBV25-1|TRBJ1-6|.
CASSDQLGRSPLHF
TGTGCCAGCAGTGATCAGCTAGGGAGGTCACCCCTCCACTTT
>TRBD2|TRBV15|TRBJ2-3|.
CATSPRTSVYTQYF
TGTGCCACCAGCCCGCGGACTAGCGTGTATACGCAGTATTTT
>TRBD2|TRBV9|TRBJ2-5|.
CASSPHGTSGETQYF
TGTGCCAGCAGCCCTCACGGGACTAGCGGAGAGACCCAGTACTTC
>.|TRBV19|TRBJ1-4|once
CASGPTGTNEKLFF
TGTGCCAGTGGGCCGACAGGCACTAATGAAAAACTGTTTTTT
>.|TRBV7-6|TRBJ2-3|.
CASSLNAGRTQYF
TGTGCCAGCAGCTTAAATGCAGGGCGTACGCAGTATTTT
>TRBD2|TRBV28|TRBJ2-7|once
CASNPRGMASGTYEQYF
TGTGCCAGCAACCCCCGGGGAATGGCTAGCGGAACCTACGAGCAGTACTTC
>.|TRBV6-1|TRBJ2-2|few
CASSEETGATGELFF
TGTGCCAGCAGTGAAGAAACGGGAGCTACCGGGGAGCTGTTTTTT
>TRBD1|TRBV28|TRBJ1-3|.
CASSHDRAGNTIYF
TGTGCCAGCAGTCATGACAGGGCTGGAAACACCATATATTTT
>.|TRBV5-1|TRBJ1-2|.
CASRMDSSNYGYTF
TGCGCCAGCAGAATGGACAGTTCTAACTATGGCTACACCTTC
>TRBD1|TRBV5-1|TRBJ2-7|many
CASSGGQGDSNEQYF
TGCGCCAGCAGCGGAGGACAGGGGGATAGCAACGAGCAGTACTTC
>.|TRBV5-6|TRBJ1-5|.
CASSLQGYSQPQHF
TGTGCCAGCAGCTTGCAGGGTTACAGTCAGCCCCAGCATTTT
>TRBD2|TRBV11-2|TRBJ2-7|.
CASSLATSGSHDEQYF
TGTGCCAGCAGCTTAGCGACTAGCGGGAGTCACGACGAGCAGTACTTC
>.|TRBV4-1|TRBJ1-1|.
CASSQGVRGNTEAFF
TGCGCCAGCAGCCAAGGTGTCAGGGGGAACACTGAAGCTTTCTTT
>TRBD2|TRBV11-3|TRBJ2-2|.
CASSSGLAGGGGELFF
TGTGCCAGCAGCTCCGGACTAGCGGGAGGAGGCGGGGAGCTGTTTTTT
>.|TRBV4-3|TRBJ1-2|.
CASSQEIRAHGYTF
TGCGCCAGCAGCCAAGAAATCAGGGCCCATGGCTACACCTTC
>TRBD1|TRBV5-1|TRBJ2-5|.
CASSLAPGTGQETQYF
TGCGCCAGCAGCTTGGCCCCAGGGACAGGCCAAGAGACCCAGTACTTC
>TRBD2|TRBV9|TRBJ2-3|.
CASSVTGGRTDTQYF
TGTGCCAGCAGCGTAACGGGGGGTCGCACAGATACGCAGTATTTT
>.|TRBV19|TRBJ2-3|.
CASSIPGRSTDTQYF
TGTGCCAGTAGTATCCCAGGGCGAAGCACAGATACGCAGTATTTT
>.|TRBV29-1|TRBJ1-1|.
CSVALRQALNTEAFF
TGCAGCGTTGCCCTTAGACAGGCCTTGAACACTGAAGCTTTCTTT
>TRBD1|TRBV30|TRBJ1-1|.
CAWGQGRNTEAFF
TGTGCCTGGGGACAGGGTCGGAACACTGAAGCTTTCTTT
>TRBD2|TRBV2|TRBJ2-1|.
CASSPGLWVHEQFF
TGTGCCAGCAGTCCGGGACTATGGGTGCATGAGCAGTTCTTC
>TRBD1|TRBV19|TRBJ2-7|.
CASSRDSPTSEQYF
TGTGCCAGTAGTAGGGACAGTCCGACCTCCGAGCAGTACTTC
>TRBD1|TRBV5-1|TRBJ1-6|.
CASSLGITGGDSPLHF
TGCGCCAGCAGCTTGGGGATTACAGGGGGCGATTCACCCCTCCACTTT
>.|TRBV15|TRBJ2-1|.
CATSRDLGIGSGNEQFF
TGTGCCACCAGCAGAGATCTAGGGATTGGGAGCGGCAATGAGCAGTTCTTC
>.|TRBV19|TRBJ2-1|.
CASSIRGGEQFF
TGTGCCAGTAGTATTAGGGGGGGAGAGCAGTTCTTC
>.|TRBV27|TRBJ2-3|.
CASSRLGSSTDTQYF
TGTGCCAGCAGCCGCCTCGGGTCTAGCACAGATACGCAGTATTTT
>TRBD2|TRBV5-1|TRBJ2-5|.
CASSRLAGGTETQYF
TGCGCCAGCAGCCGACTAGCGGGAGGTACGGAGACCCAGTACTTC
>TRBD2|TRBV10-3|TRBJ2-2|once
CAISGLAGGNTGELFF
TGTGCCATCAGTGGATTAGCGGGAGGGAACACCGGGGAGCTGTTTTTT